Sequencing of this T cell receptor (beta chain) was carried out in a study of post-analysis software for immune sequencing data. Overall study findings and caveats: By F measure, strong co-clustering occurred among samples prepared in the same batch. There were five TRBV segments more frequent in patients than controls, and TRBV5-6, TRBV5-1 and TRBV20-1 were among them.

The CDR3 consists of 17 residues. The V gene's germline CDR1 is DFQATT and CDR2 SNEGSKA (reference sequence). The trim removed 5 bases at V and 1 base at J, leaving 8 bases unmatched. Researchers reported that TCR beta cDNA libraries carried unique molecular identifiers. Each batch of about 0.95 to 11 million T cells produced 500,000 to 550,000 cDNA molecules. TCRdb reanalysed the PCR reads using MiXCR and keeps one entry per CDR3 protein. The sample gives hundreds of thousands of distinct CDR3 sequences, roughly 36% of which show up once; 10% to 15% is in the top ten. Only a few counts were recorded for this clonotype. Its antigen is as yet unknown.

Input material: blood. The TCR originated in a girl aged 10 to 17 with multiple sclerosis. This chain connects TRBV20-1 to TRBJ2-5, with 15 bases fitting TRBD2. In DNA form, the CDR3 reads TGCAGTGCTTCGGGACTAGCGGGGGGCCTACTCCAAGAGACCCAGTACTTC. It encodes CSASGLAGGLLQETQYF.